The rows below give T cell receptor beta chains drawn from one sample of a study of blood T cells in healthy people across ages. A single record per CDR3 protein comes from TCRdb applying MiXCR to the 5' RACE reads. This sample has fewer than 2 million distinct CDR3 sequences, with 35% to 50% found just once. The sequenced sample consisted of blood. The receptors stem from a human donor in good health. Both conserved end residues are part of each CDR3. A D gene is named only where the DNA matches it firmly. Some rows have no size entry. The others give once, few or many, or a class for an expanded clone.

>TRBJ2-7|13|few|TRBV7-9|-
TGTGCCAGCAGCTTAGATGGAGGTAGCGAGCAGTACTTC
CASSLDGGSEQYF
>TRBJ2-7|17|-|TRBV13|-
TGTGCCAGCAGCCCCCACAGCGGTTACGGAATCTCCTACGAGCAGTACTTC
CASSPHSGYGISYEQYF
>TRBJ1-2|15|-|TRBV15|TRBD1
TGTGCCACCAGCAGAGAGGACAGGAATCCGCGGGGCTACACCTTC
CATSREDRNPRGYTF
>TRBJ1-1|13|-|TRBV27|TRBD1
TGTGCCAGCAGTTCTCGGACAGGGGCGTCAGCTTTCTTT
CASSSRTGASAFF
>TRBJ2-1|11|-|TRBV29-1|-
TGCAGCGGTACATCCCGGAGATTACAGTTCTTC
CSGTSRRLQFF
>TRBJ1-1|13|-|TRBV7-2|-
TGTGCCAGCAGCGTACGGTGGAACACTGAAGTTTTCTTT
CASSVRWNTEVFF
>TRBJ2-5|13|-|TRBV3-1|-
TGTGCCAGCAGCGTAGTCGGCCAAGAGACCCAGTACTTC
CASSVVGQETQYF
>TRBJ1-2|15|few|TRBV9|TRBD1
TGTGCCAGCAGCGTAGATTCCACAGGGGCTAGTGGCTACACCTTC
CASSVDSTGASGYTF
>TRBJ2-4|11|few|TRBV10-3|-
TGTGCCATCAGTGCCGGGGACATTCAGTACTTC
CAISAGDIQYF
>TRBJ2-6|15|-|TRBV12-3/TRBV12-4|-
TGTGCCAGCCCCTTCGGGCTCTCTGGGGCCAACGTCCTGACTTTC
CASPFGLSGANVLTF
>TRBJ2-5|14|-|TRBV6-6|-
TGTGCCAGCAGTTTACACTGGAGACAAGAGACCCAGTACTTC
CASSLHWRQETQYF
>TRBJ2-7|12|-|TRBV7-9|-
TGTGCCAGCAGTTTCGGGGCCCACGAGCAGTACTTC
CASSFGAHEQYF
>TRBJ1-1|14|-|TRBV4-1|-
TGCGCCAGCAGCCAAGATTTGTTTGGGCTACAAGCTTTCTTT
CASSQDLFGLQAFF
>TRBJ2-5|14|-|TRBV6-5|TRBD1
TGTGCCAGCAGTCGGGACAGTTCCCGGGAGACCCAGTACTTC
CASSRDSSRETQYF
>TRBJ1-2|13|many|TRBV29-1|TRBD1
TGCAGCGTTGCAGGGGGCGCTAACTATGGCTACACCTTC
CSVAGGANYGYTF
>TRBJ2-5|14|-|TRBV25-1|-
TGTGCCAGCAGTGAAACAGGGTGGGGAGAGACCCAGTACTTC
CASSETGWGETQYF
>TRBJ1-2|19|few|TRBV7-9|-
TGTGCCAGCAGTTTCGAACTGGGGGCAGTACAGAAGCCTAACTATGGCTACACCTTC
CASSFELGAVQKPNYGYTF
>TRBJ2-7|15|-|TRBV4-2|TRBD2
TGTGCCAGCAGCCACGCTAGCGGGGGTGCCTACGAGCAGTACTTC
CASSHASGGAYEQYF
>TRBJ2-5|15|-|TRBV20-1|TRBD2
TGCAGTGCTAGGGCCCAGCGGGGAATGTCAGAGACCCAGTACTTC
CSARAQRGMSETQYF
>TRBJ1-2|14|-|TRBV9|TRBD1
TGTGCCAGCAGCACTGGACAGGGGCCCTATGGCTACACCTTC
CASSTGQGPYGYTF
>TRBJ2-3|13|-|TRBV12-3/TRBV12-4|-
TGTGCCAGCAGTTTAGTTGAGGCAGATACGCAGTATTTT
CASSLVEADTQYF
>TRBJ1-5|13|-|TRBV4-3|-
TGCGCCAGCAGCCAACAGGAGGATCAGCCCCAGCATTTT
CASSQQEDQPQHF
>TRBJ1-2|14|few|TRBV4-2|-
TGTGCCAGCAGCCAAGATCATGTGACATATGGCTACACCTTC
CASSQDHVTYGYTF
>TRBJ2-1|14|-|TRBV20-1|-
TGCAGTGCTAGTTCGGTAGAGGGGGACAATGAGCAGTTCTTC
CSASSVEGDNEQFF
>TRBJ1-1|13|-|TRBV6-2/TRBV6-3|-
TGTGCCAGCAATTTAGGGGCAAACACTGAAGCTTTCTTT
CASNLGANTEAFF
>TRBJ1-2|11|-|TRBV29-1|-
TGCAGCGCAGGGTGGAATGATGGCTACACCTTC
CSAGWNDGYTF
>TRBJ2-2|16|few|TRBV20-1|-
TGCAGTGCTGAGACAGCTGGGAGCTTCCACACCGGGGAGCTGTTTTTT
CSAETAGSFHTGELFF
>TRBJ2-1|13|-|TRBV29-1|-
TGCAGCGTTGTGGCAGAAGACTACAATGAGCAGTTCTTC
CSVVAEDYNEQFF
>TRBJ1-1|15|-|TRBV6-5|-
TGTGCCAGCACCAAAGGGAACTTTGGGAACACTGAAGCTTTCTTT
CASTKGNFGNTEAFF
>TRBJ2-7|14|many|TRBV7-2|-
TGTGCCAGCAGCTTTTACGACGGACCCTACGAGCAGTACTTC
CASSFYDGPYEQYF
>TRBJ2-4|13|few|TRBV10-3|-
TGTGCCATCAGTGTGGCGACAGAAAACATTCAGTACTTC
CAISVATENIQYF
>TRBJ2-5|13|many|TRBV5-1|-
TGTGCCAGCAGCCTCGGACAGCAAGAGACCCAGTACTTC
CASSLGQQETQYF
>TRBJ2-1|14|-|TRBV5-1|TRBD1
TGCGCCAGCAGCCATAACAAACAGGGGAATGAGCAGTTCTTC
CASSHNKQGNEQFF
>TRBJ2-3|15|-|TRBV20-1|TRBD2
TGCAGTGCTTGGATTCTAGCGGATCAGTCAGATACGCAGTATTTT
CSAWILADQSDTQYF
>TRBJ2-7|14|-|TRBV3-1|-
TGTGCCAGCAGCCAAATTGCTTCCTACTACGAGCAGTACTTC
CASSQIASYYEQYF
>TRBJ2-7|15|-|TRBV9|TRBD1
TGTGCCAGCAGCCCGGACAGGGCCGGACCGTTCGAGCAGTACTTC
CASSPDRAGPFEQYF
>TRBJ2-3|15|-|TRBV20-1|-
TGCAGTGCTAGACCAAGGGGTACTAGCACAGATACGCAGTATTTT
CSARPRGTSTDTQYF
>TRBJ2-7|13|-|TRBV6-5|-
TGTGCCAGCGCGAGGGGACCTTGGGACGAGCAGTACTTC
CASARGPWDEQYF
>TRBJ2-4|14|-|TRBV20-1|-
TGCAGTGCTAGTGAGGGCAGTGCCAAAAACATTCAGTACTTC
CSASEGSAKNIQYF
>TRBJ2-1|17|-|TRBV5-6|-
TGTGCCAGCAGCTTGGTAGATGGGCGGGGCGTCCACAATGAGCAGTTCTTC
CASSLVDGRGVHNEQFF
>TRBJ1-1|14|once|TRBV5-5|-
TGTGCCAGCAGCCCTACGTCCGGGCACACTGAAGCTTTCTTT
CASSPTSGHTEAFF
>TRBJ2-7|10|many|TRBV6-2/TRBV6-3|-
TGTGCCAGCGGGGGATACGAGCAGTACTTC
CASGGYEQYF
>TRBJ2-1|21|few|TRBV24-1|TRBD2
TGTGCCACCAGTGATTTGCCCCGGACTAGCGGGGGCCCTAGAGTTTACAATGAGCAGTTCTTC
CATSDLPRTSGGPRVYNEQFF
>TRBJ2-5|13|once|TRBV20-1|-
TGCAGTGCTAGTCCCGGCAGCCAAGAGACCCAGTACTTC
CSASPGSQETQYF
>TRBJ1-1|13|-|TRBV12-3/TRBV12-4|TRBD1
TGTGCCAGCAGCAGAGGGGGGACAGGGCCAGCTTTCTTT
CASSRGGTGPAFF
>TRBJ1-5|13|few|TRBV18|-
TGTGCCAGCTCACCCGACAGACATCAGCCCCAGCATTTT
CASSPDRHQPQHF
>TRBJ2-1|14|-|TRBV27|TRBD1
TGTGCCAGCAACACCCATCCGGGACAGAACGAGCAGTTCTTC
CASNTHPGQNEQFF
>TRBJ1-2|11|few|TRBV20-1|-
TGCAGTGCTCACGGGTTCTGGGGCTACACCTTC
CSAHGFWGYTF
>TRBJ1-4|15|-|TRBV7-3|-
TGTGCCAGCAGCCTTACAGGGAGGATTGGTGAAAAACTGTTTTTT
CASSLTGRIGEKLFF
>TRBJ1-2|13|-|TRBV12-3/TRBV12-4|-
TGTGCCAGCAGTCCAGACAAAGGCTATGGCTACACCTTC
CASSPDKGYGYTF
>TRBJ2-7|15|-|TRBV5-1|TRBD1
TGCGCCAGCAGCTCCACGGGGACAGGGATTGACGAGCAGTACTTC
CASSSTGTGIDEQYF
>TRBJ2-4|12|-|TRBV2|-
TGTGCCAGCAGGGGAGGGGGACTGGTTGCGTACTTC
CASRGGGLVAYF
>TRBJ2-1|14|-|TRBV20-1|-
TGCAGTGCTCTCCCCGGGCTCTCCTACAATGAGCAGTTCTTC
CSALPGLSYNEQFF
>TRBJ2-5|13|-|TRBV20-1|TRBD1
TGCAGTGCTAGAAAGACAGGGCCCAATGAGCAGTACTTC
CSARKTGPNEQYF